This T cell receptor (beta chain) was retrieved from a study of long-term antiretroviral therapy in people with HIV. PBMC samples from each donor numbered at least one pre-ART and at least two post-ART. The CDR3 runs 12 residues. Germline CDR1 reads SEHNR; CDR2 reads FQNEAQ (reference sequence). V was trimmed by 3 bases and J by 6 bases, leaving 8 bases between them. Version v3.0 of the immunoSEQ assay ran at survey level. Profiling relied on immunoSEQ multiplex PCR, and the TCRdb table lists in-frame clones only, not all of them. The repertoire has some 27,000 clones, under 90% of them found once; the top ten carry 8% to 9%.

The sequence derives from a man aged 40-50 years with HIV. The chain is built from TRBV7-9 and TRBJ1-1; no firm D call. Material: unsorted PBMCs, obtained approximately 4.8 years after starting antiretroviral therapy. CDR3 region: CASSFRVPEAFF. In DNA, the CDR3 is TGTGCCAGCAGCTTTCGGGTACCTGAAGCTTTCTTT.